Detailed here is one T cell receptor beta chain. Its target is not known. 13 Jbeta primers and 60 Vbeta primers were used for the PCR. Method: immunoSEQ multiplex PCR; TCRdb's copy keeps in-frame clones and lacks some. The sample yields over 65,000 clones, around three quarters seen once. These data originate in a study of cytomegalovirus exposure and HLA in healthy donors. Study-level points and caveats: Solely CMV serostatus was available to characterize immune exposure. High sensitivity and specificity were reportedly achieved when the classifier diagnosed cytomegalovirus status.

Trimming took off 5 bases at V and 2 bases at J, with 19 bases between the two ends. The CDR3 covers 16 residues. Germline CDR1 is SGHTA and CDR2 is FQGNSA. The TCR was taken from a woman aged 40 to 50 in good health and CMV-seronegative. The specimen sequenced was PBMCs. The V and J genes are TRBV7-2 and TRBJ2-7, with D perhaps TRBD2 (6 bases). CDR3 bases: TGTGCCAGCAGCCCTAACGCGTATAGCGGCACCTACGAGCAGTACTTC. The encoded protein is CASSPNAYSGTYEQYF.